The 19 T cell receptor beta chains below come from one sample, sequenced in a study of tumor-infiltrating lymphocytes in oesophageal squamous cell carcinoma. MiXCR was run by TCRdb on the PCR reads, yielding one entry per CDR3 protein. The sample lists about 14,000 distinct CDR3 sequences; roughly 47% were seen once. Material: blood. Receptors were obtained from a male donor with esophageal squamous cell carcinoma.

The V and J genes are TRBV19 and TRBJ2-5; TRBD2 matches 8 bases. The end of the DNA aligns better with TRBJ2-1, so the J call may be wrong. Germline lookup yields CDR1 LNHDA and CDR2 SQIVND (reference sequence). This CDR3 has 15 amino acids. This chain's CDR3 is CASTYAEAGGGEQFF. The CDR3 bases are TGTGCCAGTACCTATGCCGAGGCGGGGGGTGGTGAGCAGTTCTTC.

The chain has TRBV5-5 and TRBJ2-6, with TRBD2 identical over 7 bases. CDR1 and CDR2 from the germline V gene are SGHKS and YYEKEE (reference sequence). The V gene end was trimmed by 5 bases and the J gene end by 1 base; junction bases not matched to a gene: 3. This CDR3 contains 15 residues. The CDR3 DNA sequence: TGTGCCAGCAGTCTCGGGGGGTCTGGGGCCAACGTCCTGACTTTC. This codes for CASSLGGSGANVLTF.

At least ten counts were recorded for this clonotype. The V and J genes are TRBV10-3 and TRBJ1-4, with 8 bases identical to TRBD1. The CDR3 is 13 amino acids. The V gene's germline CDR1 is ENHRY and CDR2 SYGVKD. Trimming took 4 bases from V and 5 from J; bases not matched to a gene: 0. CDR3 protein: CAISGDRNEKLFF. For the CDR3, the DNA is TGTGCCATCAGTGGGGACAGGAATGAAAAACTGTTTTTT.

By its share, this clonotype is medium-sized. V usage is TRBV6-1 and J usage is TRBJ2-5, with 8 bases lining up with TRBD1. This CDR3 is 15 amino acids long. Germline values: CDR1 MNHNS, CDR2 SASEGT. Trimming cost V 6 bases and J 11 bases; bases outside gene matches: 17. CDR3 nucleotide sequence: TGTGCCAGCAGAACGGTCCGAGAGGACAGGGTTCAGCAGTACTTC. Amino acids: CASRTVREDRVQQYF.

This clonotype was detected many times. A much larger clone is a single base away; this may be a read error. The V and J genes are TRBV7-9 and TRBJ2-7; D remains ambiguous. The J call is uncertain, as TRBJ2-1 better fits the DNA end. The CDR3 runs 13 residues. Germline V gene sequence: CDR1 SEHNR, CDR2 FQNEAQ (reference sequence). The CDR3 DNA sequence: TGTGCCAGCAGCTTGCAGCGTACCTACGAGCAGTTCTTC. This codes for CASSLQRTYEQFF.

The sample holds a few counts of this clonotype. The chain uses TRBV28 and TRBJ1-2; TRBD1 aligns across 7 bases. The CDR3 spans 15 residues. Trimming took 4 bases from V and 2 from J; bases not matched to a gene: 7. CDR1 is MDHEN, CDR2 SYDVKM, per germline. CDR3 coding DNA: TGTGCCAGCAGTTACTCGATACAGGGGAACTATGGCTACACCTTC. It is translated as CASSYSIQGNYGYTF.

The genes are TRBV7-9 and TRBJ2-5; TRBD2 is a possible D gene (5 bases). Germline assignment: CDR1 SEHNR and CDR2 FQNEAQ (reference sequence). CDR3 size: 14 residues. Trimming shortened V by 1 base and J by 3 bases, and 9 bases separated the two germline ends. CDR3 DNA: TGTGCCAGCAGCTTAGGGTACGGGGAAGAGACCCAGTACTTC. Translated: CASSLGYGEETQYF. Full variable domain (outside the CDR3, taken from reference TRBV7-9 and TRBJ2-5): DTGVSQNPRHKITKRGQNVTFRCDPISEHNRLYWYRQTLGQGPEFLTYFQNEAQLEKSRLLSDRFSAERPKGSFSTLEIQRTEQGDSAMYLCASSLGYGEETQYFGPGTRLLVL.

Note on this clonotype: The DNA is left out, because the CDR3 cannot be placed on it with certainty; the CDR3 is given as TCRdb lists it. V is TRBV28 and J is TRBJ2-6; TRBD1 is the table's D call and was not checked against the DNA. Both ends counted, the CDR3 spans 13 residues. CDR1 is MDHEN, CDR2 SYDVKM, per germline. CDR3 residues: CASGTDRWLHLRF.

This clonotype was detected only a few times. This chain uses TRBV11-3 with TRBJ2-1; 8 bases fit TRBD1. The closer fit of TRBJ2-7 to the DNA end suggests the J call may be wrong. This CDR3 has 14 amino acids. Germline assignment: CDR1 SGHNT and CDR2 YENEEA. CDR3 region: CASSLRTGPYEQYF. The CDR3 region has the DNA TGTGCCAGCAGCTTAAGGACAGGGCCCTACGAGCAGTACTTC.

V and J are TRBV6-1 and TRBJ1-2; weak D call: TRBD1 (5 bases). CDR3 length: 13 residues. V gave up 7 bases and J gave up 5 bases, with 14 bases separating them. Germline lookup yields CDR1 MNHNS and CDR2 SASEGT. CDR3 nucleotides: TGTGCCAGCACGGACTCGGGGCCATATGGCTACACCTTC. The encoded protein is CASTDSGPYGYTF.

The rearrangement uses TRBV28 and TRBJ2-3; D is undetermined. CDR1 and CDR2 (germline): MDHEN, SYDVKM. V gave up 6 bases and J gave up 6 bases, with 13 bases separating them. This CDR3 is built from 13 residues. CDR3 amino acids: CASSSLARDTQYF. The DNA for the CDR3 is TGTGCCAGCAGCTCGCTCGCCAGGGATACGCAGTATTTT.

The chain joins TRBV6-6 to TRBJ2-5, with D perhaps TRBD1 (5 bases). The J call may be wrong; the DNA end is better matched by TRBJ2-7. The CDR3 is made up of 16 amino acids. Germline V gives CDR1 MNHNY, CDR2 SVGAGI (reference sequence). The DNA of the CDR3 is TGTGCCAGCATATCAGCACAGGACCGGATGGAGAACGAGCAGTACTTC. This encodes CASISAQDRMENEQYF.

V usage is TRBV27 and J usage is TRBJ1-4; 10 bases match TRBD1. Looked up from germline, CDR1 is MNHEY and CDR2 is SMNVEV (reference sequence). The CDR3 consists of 14 residues. The junction had 2 bases not matched to a gene; V was cut back by 5 bases and J by 5 bases. In DNA form, the CDR3 reads TGTGCCAGCAGTCCGGGACAGGGGAATGAAAAACTGTTTTTT. Its translation: CASSPGQGNEKLFF.

The sample holds a few counts of this clonotype. CDR3 loop: CATSRTGQKTQYF. In nucleotides, the CDR3 is TGTGCCACCAGCCGGACAGGTCAGAAGACCCAGTACTTC. This sequence joins TRBV24-1 and TRBJ2-5, with 7 positions matching TRBD1. The germline gives CDR1 KGHDR, CDR2 SFDVKD. V shed 7 bases, J shed 6 bases, and the junction held 7 bases outside the gene matches. The CDR3 loop spans 13 amino acids.

About this clonotype: A read error is likely, as this CDR3 ends without the conserved phenylalanine or tryptophan. The DNA is left out, because the CDR3 cannot be placed on it with certainty; the CDR3 is given as TCRdb lists it. The V and J genes are TRBV7-2 and TRBJ2-7; the table calls TRBD1, which could not be checked here. Looked up from germline, CDR1 is SGHTA and CDR2 is FQGNSA. The CDR3 is 15 residues long, ends included. This CDR3 reads CASSFDREDGYTFGS.

By its share, this clonotype is medium-sized (0.01 to 0.1%). The chain uses TRBV11-2 and TRBJ2-5, with 8 nucleotides matching TRBD1. This CDR3 is built from 14 residues. Trimming cost V 3 bases and J 4 bases; bases outside gene matches: 4. Germline CDR1 and CDR2: SGHAT and FQNNGV. The CDR3, as DNA: TGTGCCAGCAGCTTGACAGGGGCTATAGAGACCCAGTACTTC. It translates to CASSLTGAIETQYF.

The chain carries TRBV7-9 and TRBJ1-1, with D possibly matching TRBD1 (5 bases). The CDR3 runs 14 residues. V shed 2 bases and J shed 3 bases, with 10 bases lying between them. Germline CDR1 SEHNR, CDR2 FQNEAQ (reference sequence). The CDR3 sequence is CASSLYGGDTEAFF. CDR3 nucleotide sequence: TGTGCCAGCAGCTTATACGGGGGGGACACTGAAGCTTTCTTT.

The J gene is TRBJ2-2, the V gene TRBV7-2, with D hard to call. Germline values: CDR1 SGHTA, CDR2 FQGNSA. Trimming cost V 4 bases and J 1 base, with 13 bases left between them. The CDR3 is 16 amino acids. CDR3 residues: CASSSYDFLNTGELFF. The CDR3 DNA follows: TGTGCCAGCAGCTCTTACGACTTCTTGAACACCGGGGAGCTGTTTTTT.

The J gene is TRBJ2-3, the V gene TRBV11-3; the match to TRBD2 covers 8 bases. TRBJ2-2 explains the end of the DNA better; the J call may be wrong. Per the germline V gene, CDR1 is SGHNT and CDR2 is YENEEA. The CDR3 is made up of 14 amino acids. Written as DNA, the CDR3 is TGTGCCAGCAGCTATAGCGGGACCCCCGGGGAGCTGTTTTTT. Encoded protein: CASSYSGTPGELFF.